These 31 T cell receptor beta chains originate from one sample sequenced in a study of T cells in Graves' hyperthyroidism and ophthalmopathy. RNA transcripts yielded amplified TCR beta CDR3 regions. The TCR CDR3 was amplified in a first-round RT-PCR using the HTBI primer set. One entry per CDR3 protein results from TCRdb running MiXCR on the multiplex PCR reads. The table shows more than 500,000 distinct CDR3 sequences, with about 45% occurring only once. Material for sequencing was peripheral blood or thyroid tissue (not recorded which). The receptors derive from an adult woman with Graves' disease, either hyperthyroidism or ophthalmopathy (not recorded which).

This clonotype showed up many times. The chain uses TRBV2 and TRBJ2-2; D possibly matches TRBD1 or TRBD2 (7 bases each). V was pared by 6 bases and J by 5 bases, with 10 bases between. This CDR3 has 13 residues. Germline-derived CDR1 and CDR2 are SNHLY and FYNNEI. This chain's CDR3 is CASRQGGTGELFF. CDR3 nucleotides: TGTGCCAGCAGGCAGGGGGGGACCGGGGAGCTGTTTTTT.

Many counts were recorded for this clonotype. The CDR3 sequence is CASSAIAGGGETQYF. The CDR3 DNA sequence: TGTGCCAGCAGCGCGATAGCGGGAGGGGGGGAGACCCAGTACTTC. The rearrangement links TRBV7-2 to TRBJ2-5; 11 bases agree with TRBD2. CDR1 SGHTA and CDR2 FQGNSA come from the germline V gene. This CDR3 contains 15 residues. V trimming: 5 bases; J trimming: 5 bases; junction bases outside the gene matches: 7.

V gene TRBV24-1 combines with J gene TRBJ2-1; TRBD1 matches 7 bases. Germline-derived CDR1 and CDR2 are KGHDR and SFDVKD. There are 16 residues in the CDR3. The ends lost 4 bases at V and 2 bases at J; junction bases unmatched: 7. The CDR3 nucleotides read TGTGCCACCAGTGACCAGACAGGGAAAGCCTACAATGAGCAGTTCTTC. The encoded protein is CATSDQTGKAYNEQFF.

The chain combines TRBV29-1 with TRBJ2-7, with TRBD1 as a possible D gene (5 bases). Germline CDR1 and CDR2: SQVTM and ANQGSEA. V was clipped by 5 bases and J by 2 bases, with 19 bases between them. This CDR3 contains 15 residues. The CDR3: CSVSGRAEPAYEQYF. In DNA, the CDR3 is TGCAGCGTTTCAGGCAGGGCCGAACCAGCCTACGAGCAGTACTTC.

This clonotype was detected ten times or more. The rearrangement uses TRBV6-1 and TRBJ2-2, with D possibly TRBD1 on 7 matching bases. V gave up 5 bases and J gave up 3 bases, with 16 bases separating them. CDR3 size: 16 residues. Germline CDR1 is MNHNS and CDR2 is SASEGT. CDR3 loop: CASSKPRGAHTGELFF. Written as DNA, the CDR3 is TGTGCCAGCAGTAAACCCAGGGGGGCGCACACCGGGGAGCTGTTTTTT.

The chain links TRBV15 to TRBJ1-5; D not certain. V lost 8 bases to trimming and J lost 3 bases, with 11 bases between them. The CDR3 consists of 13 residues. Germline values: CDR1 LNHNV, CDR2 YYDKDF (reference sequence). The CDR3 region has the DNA TGTGCCACCGGAGACCTTTACAATCAGCCCCAGCATTTT. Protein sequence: CATGDLYNQPQHF.

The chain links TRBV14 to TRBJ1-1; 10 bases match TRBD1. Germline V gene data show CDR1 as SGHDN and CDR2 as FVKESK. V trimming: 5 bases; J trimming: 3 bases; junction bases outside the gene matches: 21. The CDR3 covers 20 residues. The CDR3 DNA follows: TGTGCCAGCAGCAAAAGACCACCATGGGACAGGGGAATTTTGGACACTGAAGCTTTCTTT. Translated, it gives CASSKRPPWDRGILDTEAFF.

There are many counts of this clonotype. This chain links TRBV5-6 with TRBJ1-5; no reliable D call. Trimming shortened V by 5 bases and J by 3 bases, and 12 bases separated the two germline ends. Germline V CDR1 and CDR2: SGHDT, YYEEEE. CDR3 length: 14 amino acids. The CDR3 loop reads CASSLFPLNQPQHF. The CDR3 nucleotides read TGTGCCAGCAGTTTATTTCCACTCAATCAGCCCCAGCATTTT.

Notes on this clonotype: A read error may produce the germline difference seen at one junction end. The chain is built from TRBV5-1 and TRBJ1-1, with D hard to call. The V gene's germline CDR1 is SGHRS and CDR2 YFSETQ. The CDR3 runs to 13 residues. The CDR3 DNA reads TGTGCCAGCAGCTTCCAGGAAGACACTGAAGCTTTCTTT. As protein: CASSFQEDTEAFF.

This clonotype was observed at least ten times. The CDR3 bases are TGCAGTGCTAGCTGGGGAGGGGGCACATCGAACACCGGGGAGCTGTTTTTT. This translates into CSASWGGGTSNTGELFF. The chain carries TRBV20-1 and TRBJ2-2, with D possibly called TRBD1 or TRBD2 (7 bases each). The germline gives CDR1 DFQATT, CDR2 SNEGSKA (reference sequence). V lost 3 bases, J lost 0 bases, and 17 bases lay in between. The CDR3 totals 17 residues.

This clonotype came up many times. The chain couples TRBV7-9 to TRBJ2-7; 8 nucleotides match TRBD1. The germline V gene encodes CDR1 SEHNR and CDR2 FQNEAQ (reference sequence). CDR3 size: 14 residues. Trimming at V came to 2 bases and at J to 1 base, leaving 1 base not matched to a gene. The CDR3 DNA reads TGTGCCAGCAGCTTAAGACAGGGGTCCTACGAGCAGTACTTC. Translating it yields CASSLRQGSYEQYF.

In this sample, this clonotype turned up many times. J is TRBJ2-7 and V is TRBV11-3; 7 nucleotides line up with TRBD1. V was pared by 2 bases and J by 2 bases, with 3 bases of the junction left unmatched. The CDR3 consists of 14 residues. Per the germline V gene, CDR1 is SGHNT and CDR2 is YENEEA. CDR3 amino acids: CASSLQGDTYEQYF. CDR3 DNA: TGTGCCAGCAGCTTACAGGGGGATACCTACGAGCAGTACTTC.

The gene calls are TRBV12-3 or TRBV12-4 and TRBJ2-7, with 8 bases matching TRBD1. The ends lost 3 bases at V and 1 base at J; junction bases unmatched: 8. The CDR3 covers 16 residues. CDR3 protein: CASSLDAGTGSYEQYF. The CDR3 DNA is TGTGCCAGCAGTTTGGACGCCGGGACAGGATCCTACGAGCAGTACTTC.

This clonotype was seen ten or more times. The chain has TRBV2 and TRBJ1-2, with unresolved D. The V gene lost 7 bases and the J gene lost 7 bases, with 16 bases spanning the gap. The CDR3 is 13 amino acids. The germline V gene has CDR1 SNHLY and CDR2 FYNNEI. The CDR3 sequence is CASKGERVGGYTF. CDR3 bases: TGTGCCAGCAAGGGAGAACGGGTCGGTGGCTACACCTTC.

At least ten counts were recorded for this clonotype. CDR3 nucleotides: TGTGCCAGCAGTTTATCGTGGGGGGGCTATGGCTACACCTTC. This gives the protein CASSLSWGGYGYTF. V and J are TRBV27 and TRBJ1-2; possible D gene TRBD1, 5 bases. Germline V gene lookup returns CDR1 MNHEY and CDR2 SMNVEV (reference sequence). Trimming stripped 0 bases from V and 4 bases from J, with 9 bases between. The CDR3 is 14 residues long.

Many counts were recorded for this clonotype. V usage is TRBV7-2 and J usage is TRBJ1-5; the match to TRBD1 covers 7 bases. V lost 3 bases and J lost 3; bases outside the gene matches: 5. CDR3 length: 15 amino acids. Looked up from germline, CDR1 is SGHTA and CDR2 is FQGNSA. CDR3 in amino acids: CASSLRGQNNQPQHF. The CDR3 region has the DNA TGTGCCAGCAGCTTGAGGGGACAGAACAATCAGCCCCAGCATTTT.

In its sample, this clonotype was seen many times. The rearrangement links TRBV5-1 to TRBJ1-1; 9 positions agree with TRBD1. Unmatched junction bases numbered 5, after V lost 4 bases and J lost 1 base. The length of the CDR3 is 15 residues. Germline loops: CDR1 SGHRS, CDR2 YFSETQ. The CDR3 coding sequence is TGCGCCAGCAGCAGGGACAGGGTGTCGAACACTGAAGCTTTCTTT. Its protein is CASSRDRVSNTEAFF.

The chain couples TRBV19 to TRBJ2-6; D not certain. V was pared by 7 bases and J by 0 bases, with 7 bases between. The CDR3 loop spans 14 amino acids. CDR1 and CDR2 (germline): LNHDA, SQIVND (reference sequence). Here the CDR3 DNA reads TGTGCCAGTAATGGGAACTCTGGGGCCAACGTCCTGACTTTC. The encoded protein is CASNGNSGANVLTF.

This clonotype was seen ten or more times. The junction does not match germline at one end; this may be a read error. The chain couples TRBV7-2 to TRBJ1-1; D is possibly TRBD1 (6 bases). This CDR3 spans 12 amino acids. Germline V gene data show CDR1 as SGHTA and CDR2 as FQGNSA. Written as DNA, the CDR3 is TGTGCCAGCAGCTTAGGCCGGACAGCCAAGACCTTT. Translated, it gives CASSLGRTAKTF.

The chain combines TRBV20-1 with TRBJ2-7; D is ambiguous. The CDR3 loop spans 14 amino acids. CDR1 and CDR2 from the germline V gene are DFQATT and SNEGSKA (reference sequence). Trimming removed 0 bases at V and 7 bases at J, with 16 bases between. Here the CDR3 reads CSARDLAVLREQYF. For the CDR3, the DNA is TGCAGTGCTAGAGATCTTGCCGTTCTACGAGAGCAGTACTTC.

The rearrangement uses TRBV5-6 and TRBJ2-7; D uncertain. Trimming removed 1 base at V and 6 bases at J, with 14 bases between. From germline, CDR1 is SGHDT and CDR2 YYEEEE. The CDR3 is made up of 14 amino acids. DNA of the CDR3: TGTGCCAGCAGCTTGCGTCATATAAGGCTCGAGCAGTACTTC. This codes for CASSLRHIRLEQYF.

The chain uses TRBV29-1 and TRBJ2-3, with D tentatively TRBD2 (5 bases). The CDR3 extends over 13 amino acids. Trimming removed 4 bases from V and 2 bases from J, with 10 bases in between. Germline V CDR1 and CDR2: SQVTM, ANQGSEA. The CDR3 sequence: CSVADGVTDTQYF. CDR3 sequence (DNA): TGCAGCGTTGCGGACGGGGTCACAGATACGCAGTATTTT.

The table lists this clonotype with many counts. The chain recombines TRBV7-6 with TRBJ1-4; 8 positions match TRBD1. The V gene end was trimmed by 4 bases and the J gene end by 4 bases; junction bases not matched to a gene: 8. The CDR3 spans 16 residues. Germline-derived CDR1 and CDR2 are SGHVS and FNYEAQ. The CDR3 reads CASSYQGAGVNEKLFF. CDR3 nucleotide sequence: TGTGCCAGCAGCTATCAGGGGGCAGGGGTTAATGAAAAACTGTTTTTT.

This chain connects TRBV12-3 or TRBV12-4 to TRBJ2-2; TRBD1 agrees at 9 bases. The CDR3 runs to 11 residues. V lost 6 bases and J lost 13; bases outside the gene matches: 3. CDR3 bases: TGTGCCAGCAGCACGGACAGGGGGCTGTTTTTT. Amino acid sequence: CASSTDRGLFF.

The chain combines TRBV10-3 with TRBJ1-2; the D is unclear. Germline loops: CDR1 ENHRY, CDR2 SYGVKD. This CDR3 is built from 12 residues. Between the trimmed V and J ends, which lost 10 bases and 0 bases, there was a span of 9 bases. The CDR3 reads CATDGTNYGYTF. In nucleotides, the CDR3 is TGTGCCACAGATGGGACTAACTATGGCTACACCTTC.

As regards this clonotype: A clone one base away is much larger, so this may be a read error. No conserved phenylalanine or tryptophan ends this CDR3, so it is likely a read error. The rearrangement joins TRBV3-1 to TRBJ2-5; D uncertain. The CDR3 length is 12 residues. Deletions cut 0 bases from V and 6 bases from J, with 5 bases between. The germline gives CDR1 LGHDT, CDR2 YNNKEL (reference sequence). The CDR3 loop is CASSQDAKTQYL. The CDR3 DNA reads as TGTGCCAGCAGCCAAGACGCGAAGACCCAGTACCTC.

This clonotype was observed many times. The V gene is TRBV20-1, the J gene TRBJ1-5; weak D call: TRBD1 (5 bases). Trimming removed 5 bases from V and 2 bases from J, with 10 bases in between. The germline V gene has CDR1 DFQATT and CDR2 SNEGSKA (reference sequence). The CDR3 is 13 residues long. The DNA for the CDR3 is TGCAGTGCTGTGCAGGGAGGCAATCAGCCCCAGCATTTT. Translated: CSAVQGGNQPQHF.

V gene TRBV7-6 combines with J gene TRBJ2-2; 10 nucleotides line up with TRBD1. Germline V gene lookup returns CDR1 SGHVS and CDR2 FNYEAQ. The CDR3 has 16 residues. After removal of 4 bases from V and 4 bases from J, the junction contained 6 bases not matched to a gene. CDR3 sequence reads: CASSWPGQGPTGELFF. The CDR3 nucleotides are TGTGCCAGCAGCTGGCCGGGACAGGGGCCCACCGGGGAGCTGTTTTTT.

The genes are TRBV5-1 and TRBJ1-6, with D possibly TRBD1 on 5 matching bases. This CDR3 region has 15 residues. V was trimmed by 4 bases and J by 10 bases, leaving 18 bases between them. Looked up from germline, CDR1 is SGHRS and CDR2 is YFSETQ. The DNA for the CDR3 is TGCGCCAGCAGCACAGGCTGGGCCACTGAATCACCCCTCCACTTT. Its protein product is CASSTGWATESPLHF.

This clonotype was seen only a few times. CDR3: CASSEWTGGSGYTF. The CDR3 DNA follows: TGTGCCAGCAGTGAATGGACAGGGGGCTCTGGCTACACCTTC. This rearrangement joins TRBV2 to TRBJ1-2, with 11 bases that match TRBD1. Germline loops: CDR1 SNHLY, CDR2 FYNNEI. V lost 2 bases, J lost 7 bases, and 3 bases stayed unmatched. The CDR3 has 14 residues.

CDR3 DNA sequence: TGTGCCAGCAGTCCCCCCACAGGGGGCTCACAAGAGACCCAGTACTTC. Amino acids: CASSPPTGGSQETQYF. This chain links TRBV12-3 or TRBV12-4 with TRBJ2-5, with 9 positions matching TRBD1. The trim removed 5 bases at V and 2 bases at J, leaving 9 bases unmatched. The CDR3 sequence is 16 residues long.